Below are 2 T cell receptor beta chains sequenced from a single sample in a study of identical twins. In TCRdb, the 5' RACE reads were re-called with MiXCR into one record per CDR3 protein. The sample lists around 480,000 distinct CDR3 sequences, roughly an eighth seen once, with approximately 0.98% in the top ten. The data also belong to a second study, concerning yellow fever vaccine responses in identical twins.

The sample consisted of CD4+ T cells sorted from blood. These receptors were taken from a woman between 18 and 29 years old in good health.

CDR3 in amino acids: CASSVVYEQYF. The CDR3 DNA reads as TGTGCCAGCAGTGTTGTCTACGAGCAGTACTTC. The chain links TRBV2 to TRBJ2-7; D remains ambiguous. The CDR3 totals 11 residues. Trimming took off 4 bases at V and 3 bases at J, with 4 bases between the two ends. The germline V gene encodes CDR1 SNHLY and CDR2 FYNNEI.

This clonotype was detected only a few times. V and J are TRBV30 and TRBJ2-3; tentative D call: TRBD1 (6 bases). Deletions cut 5 bases from V and 4 bases from J, with 13 bases between. The germline CDR1 and CDR2 sequences are GTSNPN and SVGIG (reference sequence). The CDR3 sequence is 13 residues long. CDR3 protein: CAWVTGLADTQYF. The CDR3 DNA follows: TGTGCCTGGGTCACAGGGCTCGCAGATACGCAGTATTTT. Using reference TRBV30 and TRBJ2-3 for the parts outside the CDR3, the full variable domain is SQTIHQWPATLVQPVGSPLSLECTVEGTSNPNLYWYRQAAGRGLQLLFYSVGIGQISSEVPQNLSASRPQDRQFILSSKKLLLSDSGFYLCAWVTGLADTQYFGPGTRLTVL.